The 30 T cell receptor beta chains below were found in one sample sequenced in a study of shared clonotypes between healthy human individuals. Profiling relied on immunoSEQ multiplex PCR, and the TCRdb table lists in-frame clones only, not all of them. Of some 2,100,000 clones listed, around 95% are singletons. The specimen was naive CD4+ T cells sorted from blood. Subset denoted: CD45RA+ positively selected. Receptor source: a man in his late teens or twenties in good health.

This rearrangement joins TRBV4-1 to TRBJ1-3, with no clear D. V lost 1 base to trimming and J lost 0 bases, with 7 bases between them. This CDR3 region has 15 residues. The germline gives CDR1 MGHRA, CDR2 YSYEKL. This CDR3 reads CASSQVSLSGNTIYF. The CDR3 nucleotides read TGCGCCAGCAGCCAAGTAAGCCTCTCTGGAAACACCATATATTTT.

V and J are TRBV7-9 and TRBJ1-1; TRBD1 is a possible D gene (6 bases). The germline gives CDR1 SEHNR, CDR2 FQNEAQ (reference sequence). The CDR3 spans 13 residues. Deletions cut 0 bases from V and 11 bases from J, with 13 bases between. The CDR3 DNA reads as TGTGCCAGCAGCTTAGCAGGGGAAAGGGGGGCTTTCTTT. Protein sequence: CASSLAGERGAFF. The full variable domain, rest sourced from reference TRBV7-9 and TRBJ1-1, is DTGVSQNPRHKITKRGQNVTFRCDPISEHNRLYWYRQTLGQGPEFLTYFQNEAQLEKSRLLSDRFSAERPKGSFSTLEIQRTEQGDSAMYLCASSLAGERGAFFGQGTRLTVV.

The chain employs TRBV5-1 and TRBJ2-1, with 8 bases lining up with TRBD1. Looked up from germline, CDR1 is SGHRS and CDR2 is YFSETQ. Trimming removed 4 bases from V and 3 bases from J; junction bases left unmatched: 6. The CDR3 totals 15 residues. The CDR3 protein is CASSQPGGGYNEQFF. CDR3 nucleotide sequence: TGCGCCAGCAGCCAGCCAGGGGGCGGCTACAATGAGCAGTTCTTC.

The chain links TRBV19 to TRBJ2-1, with 10 bases lining up with TRBD2. The CDR3 totals 17 residues. V dropped 1 base and J dropped 3; count of bases not matched to a gene: 6. CDR1 and CDR2 (germline): LNHDA, SQIVND (reference sequence). The CDR3 loop is CASSIGGTSGVYNEQFF. The CDR3 DNA sequence: TGTGCCAGTAGTATAGGGGGAACTAGCGGGGTCTACAATGAGCAGTTCTTC.

The chain couples TRBV7-6 to TRBJ2-3; no clear D. The CDR3 spans 13 residues. Trimming stripped 4 bases from V and 0 bases from J, with 5 bases between. Germline CDR1 reads SGHVS; CDR2 reads FNYEAQ. CDR3 in DNA: TGTGCCAGCAGCTCGACGAGCACAGATACGCAGTATTTT. Its protein is CASSSTSTDTQYF.

This chain uses TRBV5-4 with TRBJ2-1; D ambiguous. V was cut by 0 bases and J by 5 bases, with 6 bases left in between. The CDR3 has 13 amino acids. The germline CDR1 and CDR2 sequences are SGHNT and YYREEE (reference sequence). The DNA of the CDR3 is TGTGCCAGCAGCTTGGATCTTAACAATGAGCAGTTCTTC. Protein product: CASSLDLNNEQFF.

The chain recombines TRBV10-3 with TRBJ2-7; 10 bases agree with TRBD1. Per the germline V gene, CDR1 is ENHRY and CDR2 is SYGVKD. This CDR3 is 15 amino acids long. With 2 bases clipped from V and 2 bases from J, the junction kept 3 bases outside the gene matches. The CDR3 coding sequence is TGTGCCATCAGTGAGGGGGACAGGGGCCCCTACGAGCAGTACTTC. This translates into CAISEGDRGPYEQYF.

The chain employs TRBV6-6 and TRBJ1-5, with D unclear. Trimming left V 4 bases short and J 4 bases short, with 11 bases between. This CDR3 has 14 amino acids. Germline V CDR1 and CDR2: MNHNY, SVGAGI (reference sequence). The CDR3 bases are TGTGCCAGCAGTTTTGGGCAAACTAATCAGCCCCAGCATTTT. This codes for CASSFGQTNQPQHF.

This chain uses TRBV25-1 with TRBJ1-1, with a possible D match to TRBD1 (5 bases). Trimming left V 6 bases short and J 11 bases short, with 19 bases between. This CDR3 is 13 amino acids long. Per the germline V gene, CDR1 is MGHDK and CDR2 is SYGVNS. CDR3 residues: CASRQKGPGEAFF. DNA of the CDR3: TGTGCCAGCAGGCAAAAGGGACCCGGCGAGGCTTTCTTT. The full variable domain, its missing parts supplied by reference TRBV25-1 and TRBJ1-1, is EADIYQTPRYLVIGTGKKITLECSQTMGHDKMYWYQQDPGMELHLIHYSYGVNSTEKGDLSSESTVSRIRTEHFPLTLESARPSHTSQYLCASRQKGPGEAFFGQGTRLTVV.

The J gene is TRBJ2-7, the V gene TRBV5-1; D is perhaps TRBD1 (6 bases). Looked up from germline, CDR1 is SGHRS and CDR2 is YFSETQ. Between the trimmed V and J ends, which lost 4 bases and 2 bases, there was a span of 13 bases. This CDR3 spans 14 amino acids. CDR3 bases: TGCGCCAGCAGCGTGGGTGGACAGACCTACGAGCAGTACTTC. Its translation is CASSVGGQTYEQYF. Looking up the rest from reference TRBV5-1 and TRBJ2-7 gives the full variable domain: KAGVTQTPRYLIKTRGQQVTLSCSPISGHRSVSWYQQTPGQGLQFLFEYFSETQRNKGNFPGRFSGRQFSNSRSEMNVSTLELGDSALYLCASSVGGQTYEQYFGPGTRLTVT.

This rearrangement joins TRBV5-4 to TRBJ2-7; 7 bases match TRBD2. Trimming took 6 bases from V and 6 from J; bases not matched to a gene: 6. CDR3 length equals 12 residues. Germline V CDR1 and CDR2: SGHNT, YYREEE (reference sequence). The CDR3 DNA reads as TGTGCCAGCACTATTCCGGGGGGCGAGCAGTACTTC. Its protein is CASTIPGGEQYF.

The chain carries TRBV11-1 and TRBJ2-7; 7 positions match TRBD2. V lost 5 bases and J lost 6; bases outside the gene matches: 13. Germline V CDR1 and CDR2: SGHAT, FQDESV (reference sequence). CDR3 length: 15 residues. As DNA, the CDR3 is TGTGCCAGCAGCGTGGAGGAGGGAGCGGGATGCGAGCAGTACTTC. Encoded protein: CASSVEEGAGCEQYF.

This clone was picked up one time. This chain uses TRBV5-4 with TRBJ2-1; D tentatively fits TRBD1 or TRBD2 (5 bases each). Germline V lookup: CDR1 SGHNT, CDR2 YYREEE (reference sequence). V shed 5 bases and J shed 11 bases, with 14 bases lying between them. This CDR3 region has 12 residues. CDR3 sequence reads: CASRKPGTQQFF. In DNA form, the CDR3 reads TGTGCCAGCAGGAAGCCCGGGACGCAGCAGTTCTTC.

This clone was seen just once. The V call is TRBV28, the J call TRBJ2-7; 7 nucleotides agree with TRBD2. The V gene end was trimmed by 6 bases and the J gene end by 4 bases; junction bases not matched to a gene: 9. This CDR3 has 14 amino acids. CDR1 and CDR2 from the germline V gene are MDHEN and SYDVKM. The CDR3 region is CASRGEGPPYEQYF. The CDR3 DNA follows: TGTGCCAGCAGGGGGGAGGGTCCTCCGTACGAGCAGTACTTC.

CDR3: CASSQARSTEAFF. As DNA, the CDR3 is TGTGCCAGCAGCCAAGCACGGTCGACTGAAGCTTTCTTT. The genes are TRBV14 and TRBJ1-1; no reliable D call. The CDR3 runs to 13 residues. V was trimmed by 1 base and J by 5 bases, leaving 8 bases between them. Germline values: CDR1 SGHDN, CDR2 FVKESK.

CDR3 residues: CASSLAGLWETQYF. CDR3 bases: TGCGCCAGCAGCTTGGCCGGCCTGTGGGAGACCCAGTACTTC. The chain links TRBV5-1 to TRBJ2-5; D is ambiguous. Trimming took 0 bases from V and 5 from J, leaving 11 bases between them. The CDR3 runs 14 residues. Germline CDR1 SGHRS, CDR2 YFSETQ.

This chain uses TRBV10-2 with TRBJ2-2; 8 nucleotides line up with TRBD2. The germline V gene encodes CDR1 WSHSY and CDR2 SAAADI. The V gene end was trimmed by 3 bases and the J gene end by 5 bases; junction bases not matched to a gene: 8. The CDR3 extends over 16 amino acids. The CDR3 region has the DNA TGCGCCAGCAGTGATGACGGGGGGGCAAGGACCGGGGAGCTGTTTTTT. Residues: CASSDDGGARTGELFF.

The chain combines TRBV6-5 with TRBJ2-7; 10 bases are a match to TRBD1. The CDR3 consists of 14 residues. Trimming took 3 bases from V and 5 from J; bases not matched to a gene: 4. In germline, CDR1 is MNHEY, CDR2 SVGAGI. Here the CDR3 reads CASSYDRGLNEQYF. CDR3 bases: TGTGCCAGCAGTTATGACAGGGGGCTTAACGAGCAGTACTTC.

The rearrangement joins TRBV10-2 to TRBJ2-7; 7 positions match TRBD1. V lost 6 bases, J lost 1 base, and 9 bases stayed unmatched. The CDR3 totals 15 residues. CDR1 and CDR2 (germline): WSHSY, SAAADI. The CDR3 spells CASREHKTGSYEQYF. In nucleotides, the CDR3 is TGCGCCAGCAGGGAGCACAAGACAGGGTCCTACGAGCAGTACTTC.

This chain connects TRBV7-2 to TRBJ2-7; D may be TRBD1 or TRBD2 (5 bases each). Germline CDR1 is SGHTA and CDR2 is FQGNSA. This CDR3 is 13 amino acids long. V dropped 8 bases and J dropped 2 bases, with 13 bases sitting between them. CDR3 sequence (DNA): TGTGCCAGCGGGACGGAGCGGACCTACGAGCAGTACTTC. It specifies CASGTERTYEQYF.

In the case of this clone: Other DNA sequences within the sample encode an identical CDR3. CDR3 in amino acids: CASSLASGGGVSYEQYF. CDR3 coding DNA: TGCGCCAGCAGCTTGGCCTCTGGTGGAGGGGTTAGCTACGAGCAGTACTTC. The chain has TRBV5-1 and TRBJ2-7; tentatively, D is TRBD2 (6 bases). Trimming left V 0 bases short and J 3 bases short, with 19 bases between. Germline V gene sequence: CDR1 SGHRS, CDR2 YFSETQ. The CDR3 totals 17 residues.

This sequence joins TRBV18 and TRBJ1-4; D is perhaps TRBD1 (6 bases). The CDR3 has 16 amino acids. Trimming stripped 5 bases from V and 3 bases from J, with 16 bases between. From germline, CDR1 is KGHSH and CDR2 LQKENI. CDR3 in DNA: TGTGCCAGCTCAAGCCAAACGGGGGCTCCTAATGAAAAACTGTTTTTT. Encoded protein: CASSSQTGAPNEKLFF.

The chain carries TRBV13 and TRBJ1-5, with 8 bases lining up with TRBD1. This CDR3 has 15 amino acids. Germline CDR1 and CDR2: PRHDT and FYEKMQ (reference sequence). J gave up 7 bases and V 5 bases, and 10 bases lay outside the gene matches. CDR3 region: CASSASRDRLQPQHF. The CDR3 nucleotides are TGTGCCAGCAGCGCCTCCCGGGACAGGCTGCAGCCCCAGCATTTT.

The genes are TRBV5-1 and TRBJ2-5; D is perhaps TRBD2 (6 bases). Trimming pared 4 bases from V and 6 bases from J, leaving 16 bases between. The V gene's germline CDR1 is SGHRS and CDR2 YFSETQ. This CDR3 region has 14 residues. The CDR3 coding sequence is TGCGCCAGCAGCGCGGGGCAAGATGGGAAGACCCAGTACTTC. Amino acids: CASSAGQDGKTQYF.

The rearrangement uses TRBV11-2 and TRBJ2-3, with unresolved D. The V and J ends lost 5 bases and 6 bases respectively, with 6 bases between them. The V gene's germline CDR1 is SGHAT and CDR2 FQNNGV. The CDR3 has 11 amino acids. The CDR3 DNA sequence: TGTGCCAGCAGCCCCCTCGATACGCAGTATTTT. This encodes CASSPLDTQYF.

The count of this clone is one. The gene calls are TRBV4-2 and TRBJ2-3; 8 bases fit TRBD1. CDR1 and CDR2 from the germline V gene are LGHNA and YNFKEQ. This CDR3 has 17 residues. V lost 4 bases to trimming and J lost 3 bases; unmatched junction nucleotides: 12. Here the CDR3 DNA reads TGTGCCAGCAGCCCCGGGGTCCCACAGGGGGTTACAGATACGCAGTATTTT. Translating it yields CASSPGVPQGVTDTQYF.

The V call is TRBV19, the J call TRBJ2-3, with 9 bases fitting TRBD2. In germline, CDR1 is LNHDA, CDR2 SQIVND (reference sequence). The CDR3 has 14 amino acids. The J segment lost 4 bases and the V segment lost 11 bases, leaving 10 bases of the junction unmatched. The CDR3, as DNA: TGTGCCTCCTCCCGACTAGCGGACCCAGATACGCAGTATTTT. Translated, it gives CASSRLADPDTQYF.

The chain couples TRBV14 to TRBJ1-6; 10 positions match TRBD1. The length of the CDR3 is 14 residues. CDR1 SGHDN and CDR2 FVKESK come from the germline V gene. J was trimmed by 11 bases and V by 5 bases; bases with no gene match: 6. The CDR3 sequence: CASSFGTGATPLHF. The CDR3 DNA reads TGTGCCAGCAGCTTCGGGACAGGGGCCACACCCCTCCACTTT. The entire variable domain, with the rest obtained from reference TRBV14 and TRBJ1-6, is as follows: EAGVTQFPSHSVIEKGQTVTLRCDPISGHDNLYWYRRVMGKEIKFLLHFVKESKQDESGMPNNRFLAERTGGTYSTLKVQPAELEDSGVYFCASSFGTGATPLHFGNGTRLTVT.

This chain connects TRBV29-1 to TRBJ2-4; the D is unclear. This CDR3 contains 15 residues. The germline V and J ends were trimmed by 0 bases and 0 bases, with 9 bases remaining between them. Looked up from germline, CDR1 is SQVTM and CDR2 is ANQGSEA. DNA of the CDR3: TGCAGCGTTGAAGACCTGACTCTAGCCAAAAACATTCAGTACTTC. Its translation is CSVEDLTLAKNIQYF.

The CDR3 bases are TGTGCCAGCAGCTTATTTGGGTTAGCGGGAACTGACAATGAGCAGTTCTTC. Translation: CASSLFGLAGTDNEQFF. This chain uses TRBV7-9 with TRBJ2-1; 8 bases are shared with TRBD2. V was clipped by 2 bases and J by 5 bases; unmatched bases: 11. Germline CDR1 SEHNR, CDR2 FQNEAQ (reference sequence). The length of the CDR3 is 17 residues.